This TCR beta chain was sequenced for a study of HIV-infected patients and healthy controls. Study-wide findings and caveats: HIV+ repertoires were severely depleted of MAIT alpha-chain CDR3s, unlike healthy controls. Healthy control repertoires had roughly threefold more distinct CDR3s than untreated HIV+ repertoires, and higher Shannon diversity.

Notes on this clonotype: Its specificity is unknown.

About 500 ng RNA was reverse transcribed with alpha and beta constant-region primers. Separate chain-specific third strand synthesis with multiplexing indices produced the alpha and beta libraries. TCRdb re-derived calls from the 5' RACE reads in MiXCR, one entry per CDR3 protein. The repertoire holds around 20,000 distinct CDR3 sequences, with 10% to 15% as singletons. The CDR3 has 14 amino acids. The germline V and J ends were trimmed by 2 bases and 6 bases, with 13 bases remaining between them. Germline V CDR1 and CDR2: MNHEY, SMNVEV (reference sequence). Whole blood was used without fractionation, so all unsorted peripheral T cells were included.

The TCR comes from an adult in good health. Sequences were obtained from blood. The chain employs TRBV27 and TRBJ1-1; D call uncertain. The CDR3 nucleotides read TGTGCCAGCAGTTTAGGGAGATCTCGAGCTGAAGCTTTCTTT. Translating gives CASSLGRSRAEAFF.